A selection of T cell receptor beta chains follows, all from one sample in a study of T-cell reconstitution after alpha-beta-depleted transplantation in children. TCRdb analysed the PCR reads with MiXCR anew, one entry per CDR3 protein. Of about 980,000 distinct CDR3 sequences listed, under 30% are singletons. Sequencing was performed on PBMCs, mostly from graft donor cells, taken 360 days after TCRalphabeta/CD19-depleted stem cell transplant. The receptors were gathered from a boy under two years old who had a stem cell transplant for SCID, so the T cells may come from the graft donor. CDR3s include the opening cysteine and the closing phenylalanine or tryptophan. The D gene is left open where the match is weak. Part of the rows lack a size; the others show once, few, many or a class for expanded clones.

clone_size | j_call | v_call | d_call | cdr3_nt | cdr3_aa
. | TRBJ2-7 | TRBV20-1 | . | TGCAGTGCTAACCGGGACCGTGGTGGATACGAGCAGTACTTC | CSANRDRGGYEQYF
. | TRBJ2-5 | TRBV18 | . | TGTGCCAGCTCATCTGGGGACGGCGAGACCCAGTACTTC | CASSSGDGETQYF
few | TRBJ2-1 | TRBV13 | TRBD2 | TGTGCCAGCAGCTTAAGTCTAGGGCTAGCGGGGGGTAGCTCCTACAATGAGCAGTTCTTC | CASSLSLGLAGGSSYNEQFF
few | TRBJ2-1 | TRBV9 | . | TGTGCCAGCAGCGTATTTGGCGGGAATGAGCAGTTCTTC | CASSVFGGNEQFF
. | TRBJ2-7 | TRBV20-1 | . | TGCAGTGCTAGAGTCGCTAGTACCCCCTCCTACGAGCAGTACTTC | CSARVASTPSYEQYF
. | TRBJ2-1 | TRBV4-1 | . | TGCGCCAGCAGCCAAGATTGGTCGGGGGGCGTTTACAATGAGCAGTTCTTC | CASSQDWSGGVYNEQFF
few | TRBJ2-3 | TRBV10-3 | TRBD2 | TGTGCCATCAGTGAGGACAGTAGCGGGGCCCGCACAGATACGCAGTATTTT | CAISEDSSGARTDTQYF
many | TRBJ2-2 | TRBV4-1 | . | TGCGCCAGCAGCCAGGGGGCTAACACCGGGGAGCTGTTTTTT | CASSQGANTGELFF
few | TRBJ2-7 | TRBV2 | . | TGTGCCAGCAGTGAAATAATTCAGGCAGTCTACGAGCAGTACTTC | CASSEIIQAVYEQYF
few | TRBJ1-5 | TRBV6-1 | . | TGTGCCAGCGCCTATCGGGTTGGCAATCAGCCCCAGCATTTT | CASAYRVGNQPQHF
. | TRBJ2-1 | TRBV10-3 | . | TGTGCCATCACCGGGACCATGGAGAATGAGCAGTTCTTC | CAITGTMENEQFF
. | TRBJ2-5 | TRBV12-3/TRBV12-4 | . | TGTGCCAGCCGGGGGCTCCAAGAGACCCAGTACTTC | CASRGLQETQYF
. | TRBJ1-5 | TRBV12-3/TRBV12-4 | . | TGTGCCAGCAGTTACCAGGGCCAGCCCCAGCATTTT | CASSYQGQPQHF
. | TRBJ1-3 | TRBV20-1 | . | TGCAGTGCTAGAGATTTTCGCCACTCTGGAAACACCATATATTTT | CSARDFRHSGNTIYF
. | TRBJ1-2 | TRBV5-1 | TRBD1 | TGCGCCAGCAGCTGGGGACAGGGCCGTGATGGCTACACCTTC | CASSWGQGRDGYTF
. | TRBJ1-1 | TRBV12-3/TRBV12-4 | . | TGTGCCAGCAGTTTCCTCCACAATGAAGCTTTCTTT | CASSFLHNEAFF
many | TRBJ2-2 | TRBV21-1 | . | TGTGCCAGCTCCTTAGAACAGGGCTCCGGGGAGCTGTTTTTT | CASSLEQGSGELFF